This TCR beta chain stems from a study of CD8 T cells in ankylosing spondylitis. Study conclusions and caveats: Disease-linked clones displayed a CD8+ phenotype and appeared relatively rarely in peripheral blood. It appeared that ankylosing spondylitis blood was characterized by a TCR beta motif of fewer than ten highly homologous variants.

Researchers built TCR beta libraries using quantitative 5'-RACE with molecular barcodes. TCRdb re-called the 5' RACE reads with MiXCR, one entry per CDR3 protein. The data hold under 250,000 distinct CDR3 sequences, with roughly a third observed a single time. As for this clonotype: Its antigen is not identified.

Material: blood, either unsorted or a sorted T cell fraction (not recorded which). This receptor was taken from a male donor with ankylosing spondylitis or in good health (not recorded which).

The CDR3 sequence is CASSQSSSGARQYF. CDR3 nucleotides: TGCGCCAGCAGCCAATCATCTAGCGGGGCTCGGCAGTACTTC. The chain has TRBV4-1 and TRBJ2-7, with 9 bases that match TRBD2. This CDR3 has 14 residues. V dropped 2 bases and J dropped 9; count of bases not matched to a gene: 8. The germline CDR1 and CDR2 sequences are MGHRA and YSYEKL.